Below, one T cell receptor beta chain is given with its context. The entry originates in a study of cytomegalovirus exposure and HLA in healthy donors. Study-level background: Inside one of the first data releases sat roughly 80 million unique TCRs taken from HLA-typed donors.

Germline-derived CDR1 and CDR2 are SNHLY and FYNNEI. This CDR3 comprises 14 residues. With 1 base clipped from V and 9 bases from J, the junction kept 3 bases outside the gene matches. 13 Jbeta primers and 60 Vbeta primers were used for the PCR. TCRdb's table, derived via immunoSEQ multiplex PCR, lists solely in-frame clones and lacks some. Of around 150,000 clones in the sample, less than 90% were seen once. The chain employs TRBV2 and TRBJ1-6; 7 bases map to TRBD1. Sequenced material: PBMCs. This TCR was recovered from a man aged 18 to 30 in good health and CMV-seronegative. CDR3 in amino acids: CASSEEQGTSPLHF. The CDR3 DNA reads TGTGCCAGCAGTGAAGAACAGGGGACTTCACCCCTCCACTTT.